Listed below are T cell receptor beta chains from one sample, sequenced in a study of cytomegalovirus exposure and HLA in healthy donors. The table came from immunoSEQ multiplex PCR; TCRdb's copy has only in-frame clones and leaves some out. The sample holds roughly 90,000 clones, 70% to 90% seen once. Sequencing was performed on PBMCs. The receptors derive from a man younger than 30 in good health and CMV-seronegative. The conserved cysteine and the conserved F or W are not part of the CDR3 here. Fields, in order: J gene, V gene, CDR3 protein.

j_call: TRBJ2-3
v_call: TRBV6-5
cdr3_aa: ASSYSRRGSTDTQY

j_call: TRBJ1-1
v_call: TRBV27
cdr3_aa: ASSLVGGGNTEAF

j_call: TRBJ2-7
v_call: TRBV28
cdr3_aa: ASTLQGGAVEQY

j_call: TRBJ2-7
v_call: TRBV14
cdr3_aa: ASSPVTGTGLLYEQY

j_call: TRBJ1-1
v_call: TRBV19
cdr3_aa: ASSTTVNTEAF

j_call: TRBJ1-2
v_call: TRBV15
cdr3_aa: ATSRRATGGYGYT

j_call: TRBJ2-7
v_call: TRBV29-1
cdr3_aa: SVVRVSGRRSHEQY

j_call: TRBJ2-7
v_call: TRBV10-2
cdr3_aa: ASSGGSSPSKPY

j_call: TRBJ2-1
v_call: TRBV5-8
cdr3_aa: ASSWDRVIRREQF

j_call: TRBJ2-1
v_call: TRBV2
cdr3_aa: ASSGRRVAANEQF

j_call: TRBJ2-3
v_call: TRBV4-3
cdr3_aa: ASSQVASGSTDTQY

j_call: TRBJ2-7
v_call: TRBV11-3
cdr3_aa: ASSLVYRGTRIHEQY

j_call: TRBJ1-2
v_call: TRBV28
cdr3_aa: ASSSRGGRRCT

j_call: TRBJ2-1
v_call: TRBV5-1
cdr3_aa: ASSLEETPYNEQF

j_call: TRBJ2-3
v_call: TRBV18
cdr3_aa: ASSPRTVTDTQY

j_call: TRBJ2-7
v_call: TRBV28
cdr3_aa: ASRSGTAEGDREQY

j_call: TRBJ2-1
v_call: TRBV7-2
cdr3_aa: ASRKRESLGNEQF